The 12 T cell receptor beta chains listed next were all sequenced from one sample in a study of cytomegalovirus exposure and HLA in healthy donors. The PCR contained 60 Vbeta and 13 Jbeta primers. The repertoire was sequenced with immunoSEQ multiplex PCR; TCRdb's copy has only in-frame clones and lacks some. Here the sample spans 130,000 to 150,000 clones, about three quarters being singletons. Sequenced material: PBMCs. The source of these receptors is a man aged 35 to 55 in good health and CMV-seropositive.

In this sample, this clone turned up once. The chain uses TRBV28 and TRBJ2-7; tentative D call: TRBD1 (6 bases). Germline V gene lookup returns CDR1 MDHEN and CDR2 SYDVKM. This CDR3 spans 16 amino acids. With 5 bases removed from V and 3 bases from J, the gap between germline ends came to 20 bases. The CDR3 sequence: CASSTSGAGISYEQYF. The CDR3 region has the DNA TGTGCCAGCAGTACCTCAGGGGCAGGGATTAGCTACGAGCAGTACTTC.

The chain uses TRBV6-1 and TRBJ2-4; 13 bases are shared with TRBD2. Germline V CDR1 and CDR2: MNHNS, SASEGT. This CDR3 is built from 14 residues. Trimming took 7 bases from V and 6 from J; bases not matched to a gene: 3. CDR3 nucleotides: TGTGCCAGCACGGGACTAGCGGGAACAAACATTCAGTACTTC. Its protein is CASTGLAGTNIQYF.

This rearrangement joins TRBV7-2 to TRBJ1-4; 7 bases match TRBD1. Germline CDR1 and CDR2: SGHTA and FQGNSA. The V gene end was trimmed by 5 bases and the J gene end by 10 bases; junction bases not matched to a gene: 10. There are 14 residues in the CDR3. Here the CDR3 DNA reads TGTGCCAGCAGCGCCGCAGGGGGAGTCGGAAAACTGTTTTTT. Translated, it gives CASSAAGGVGKLFF.

The chain couples TRBV19 to TRBJ1-5; maybe TRBD1 (6 bases). The germline V and J ends were trimmed by 9 bases and 3 bases, with 15 bases remaining between them. The CDR3 covers 14 residues. Germline assignment: CDR1 LNHDA and CDR2 SQIVND (reference sequence). The CDR3 nucleotides are TGTGCCAGCCTTACAGGGAATTTCAATCAGCCCCAGCATTTT. It yields the protein CASLTGNFNQPQHF.

The chain carries TRBV2 and TRBJ1-2; possible D gene TRBD1, 6 bases. The germline V gene has CDR1 SNHLY and CDR2 FYNNEI. Trimming stripped 4 bases from V and 1 base from J, with 7 bases between. The length of the CDR3 is 13 residues. CDR3 in amino acids: CASSADSNYGYTF. The CDR3 DNA is TGTGCCAGCAGTGCGGACAGTAACTATGGCTACACCTTC.

The chain joins TRBV7-6 to TRBJ2-2, with 10 bases identical to TRBD1. There are 15 residues in the CDR3. V trimming: 5 bases; J trimming: 6 bases; junction bases outside the gene matches: 6. The germline V gene encodes CDR1 SGHVS and CDR2 FNYEAQ. The CDR3 DNA reads TGTGCCAGCAGCGTCGGGACAGGGGTTCCCGGGGAGCTGTTTTTT. As protein: CASSVGTGVPGELFF. Complete variable domain (other parts from reference TRBV7-6 and TRBJ2-2): GAGVSQSPRYKVTKRGQDVALRCDPISGHVSLYWYRQALGQGPEFLTYFNYEAQQDKSGLPNDRFSAERPEGSISTLTIQRTEQRDSAMYRCASSVGTGVPGELFFGEGSRLTVL.

The chain combines TRBV11-2 with TRBJ2-5; D gene ambiguous. The CDR3 loop spans 12 amino acids. The V gene lost 1 base and the J gene lost 4 bases, with 4 bases spanning the gap. Per the germline V gene, CDR1 is SGHAT and CDR2 is FQNNGV. In nucleotides, the CDR3 is TGTGCCAGCAGCTTAGCCGGAGAGACCCAGTACTTC. It codes for CASSLAGETQYF. Full variable domain (rest looked up from reference TRBV11-2 and TRBJ2-5): EAGVAQSPRYKIIEKRQSVAFWCNPISGHATLYWYQQILGQGPKLLIQFQNNGVVDDSQLPKDRFSAERLKGVDSTLKIQPAKLEDSAVYLCASSLAGETQYFGPGTRLLVL.

The chain has TRBV2 and TRBJ1-5; a possible D gene is TRBD1 (6 bases). The length of the CDR3 is 15 residues. Per germline, CDR1 SNHLY and CDR2 FYNNEI. Trimming took off 3 bases at V and 4 bases at J, with 13 bases between the two ends. The CDR3 coding sequence is TGTGCCAGCAGTGATAATGGACAGTATAATCAGCCCCAGCATTTT. Translated: CASSDNGQYNQPQHF.

The CDR3 protein is CAIRTTGANSPLHF. The CDR3 nucleotides read TGTGCCATCAGGACGACAGGCGCTAATTCACCCCTCCACTTT. The chain combines TRBV10-3 with TRBJ1-6; TRBD1 might be the D (6 bases). The CDR3 is made up of 14 amino acids. Germline V CDR1 and CDR2: ENHRY, SYGVKD. V lost 6 bases, J lost 6 bases, and 12 bases lay in between.

This sequence joins TRBV6-4 and TRBJ2-5; 12 positions agree with TRBD2. The J call is doubtful: the DNA matches TRBJ2-7 better. Germline V gene sequence: CDR1 MRHNA, CDR2 SNTAGT. The CDR3 spans 17 residues. CDR3: CASSGHSGLAGSYEQYF. The CDR3 region has the DNA TGTGCCAGCAGTGGTCATTCAGGACTAGCGGGATCCTACGAGCAGTACTTC.

This chain connects TRBV30 to TRBJ2-1; D may be TRBD2 (7 bases). Trimming removed 3 bases at V and 9 bases at J, with 18 bases between. The germline V gene encodes CDR1 GTSNPN and CDR2 SVGIG (reference sequence). The CDR3 loop spans 14 amino acids. The CDR3 protein is CAWRVTGGQSEQFF. CDR3 coding DNA: TGTGCCTGGAGAGTGACGGGAGGACAGAGTGAGCAGTTCTTC.

The chain is built from TRBV7-9 and TRBJ1-1; 10 bases align to TRBD1. This CDR3 has 15 residues. After removal of 6 bases from V and 5 bases from J, the junction contained 9 bases not matched to a gene. CDR1 is SEHNR and CDR2 is FQNEAQ in the germline V gene (reference sequence). The CDR3 sequence: CASSNRDRGWTEAFF. CDR3 DNA: TGTGCCAGCAGTAACCGGGACAGGGGTTGGACTGAAGCTTTCTTT.